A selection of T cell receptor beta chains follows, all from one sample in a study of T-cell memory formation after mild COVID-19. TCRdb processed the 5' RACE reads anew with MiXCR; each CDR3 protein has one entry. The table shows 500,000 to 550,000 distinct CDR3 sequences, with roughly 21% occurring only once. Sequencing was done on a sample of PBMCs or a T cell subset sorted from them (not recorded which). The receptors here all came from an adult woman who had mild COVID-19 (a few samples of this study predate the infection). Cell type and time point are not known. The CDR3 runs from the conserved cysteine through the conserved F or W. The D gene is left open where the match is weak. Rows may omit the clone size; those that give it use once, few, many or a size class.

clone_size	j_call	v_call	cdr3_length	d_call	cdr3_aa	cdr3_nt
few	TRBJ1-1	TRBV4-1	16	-	CASSQDQDSRNTEAFF	TGCGCCAGCAGCCAAGATCAGGATTCGAGGAACACTGAAGCTTTCTTT
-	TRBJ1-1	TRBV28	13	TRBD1	CASSGTVRTEAFF	TGTGCCAGCAGTGGGACAGTTCGAACTGAAGCTTTCTTT
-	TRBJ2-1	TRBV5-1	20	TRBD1	CASSLAVRQRGQGKYNEQFF	TGCGCCAGCAGCTTGGCCGTACGTCAGAGGGGACAGGGCAAATACAATGAGCAGTTCTTC
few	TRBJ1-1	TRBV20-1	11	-	CSADRDTEAFF	TGCAGTGCTGACCGGGACACTGAAGCTTTCTTT
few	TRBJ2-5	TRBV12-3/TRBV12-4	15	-	CASSFGGFSVETQYF	TGTGCCAGCAGTTTTGGGGGGTTTAGTGTAGAGACCCAGTACTTC
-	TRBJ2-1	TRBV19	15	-	CASRRAGGQLNEQFF	TGTGCCAGCCGGAGAGCGGGCGGGCAGTTAAATGAGCAGTTCTTC
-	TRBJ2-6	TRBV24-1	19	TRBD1	CATSEAPGTAVPGANVLTF	TGTGCCACCAGTGAGGCTCCCGGGACAGCGGTACCTGGGGCCAACGTCCTGACTTTC
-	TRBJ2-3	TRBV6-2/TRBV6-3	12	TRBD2	CASLAGGGTQYF	TGTGCCAGCTTAGCGGGAGGCGGTACGCAGTATTTT
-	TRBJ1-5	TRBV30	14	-	CAWSAGTSNQPQHF	TGTGCCTGGAGCGCCGGGACGAGCAATCAGCCCCAGCATTTT
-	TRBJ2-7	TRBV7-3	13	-	CASSLSGTVEQYF	TGTGCCAGCAGCTTATCCGGGACGGTGGAGCAGTACTTC